The 14 T cell receptor beta chains given below trace back to one sample, sequenced in a study of T cell repertoires in aging, cancer and after chemotherapy. Rearranged V-D-J TRB sequences were amplified with a mixed TRB-A/B primer pool. MiXCR was run by TCRdb on the multiplex PCR reads, yielding one entry per CDR3 protein. The sample yields more than 9,500 distinct CDR3 sequences, 31% seen once. The template was genomic DNA from peripheral blood, not RNA. The sequencing sample was made of blood. These receptor sequences come from a human donor in good health. The donor label of this sample is uncertain.

To note about this clonotype: Compared with germline, one end of the junction differs, possibly owing to a read error. The chain employs TRBV6-5 and TRBJ2-1; D is perhaps TRBD2 (6 bases). The CDR3 extends over 14 amino acids. Germline CDR1 is MNHEY and CDR2 is SVGAGI. The CDR3 loop is CASSPRRGRNQQLF. CDR3 in DNA: TGTGCCAGCTCTCCTCGGCGGGGTCGCAATCAGCAGTTATTC.

This rearrangement joins TRBV12-3 or TRBV12-4 to TRBJ2-1; TRBD2 matches at 7 bases. The DNA matches TRBJ2-5 better at its end, which makes the J call doubtful. CDR3 length equals 14 residues. CDR3: CASRETGLQETQYF. The CDR3 DNA sequence: TGTGCCAGCAGGGAGACGGGACTACAAGAGACCCAGTACTTC.

This clonotype is medium-sized in the sample. This sequence joins TRBV6-1 and TRBJ1-4, with D possibly TRBD1 on 6 matching bases. The CDR3 has 14 amino acids. Germline loops: CDR1 MNHNS, CDR2 SASEGT. Trimming stripped 10 bases from V and 4 bases from J, with 16 bases between. The CDR3, as DNA: TGTGCCACCTCGAGGGGACACCTTAATGAAAAACTGTTTTTT. Amino acids: CATSRGHLNEKLFF.

This clonotype has just a few counts. This rearrangement joins TRBV12-3 or TRBV12-4 to TRBJ2-7; D gene ambiguous. The CDR3 sequence is 12 residues long. Deletions cut 1 base from V and 6 bases from J, with 7 bases between. The CDR3 spells CASSLGLGEQYF. CDR3 bases: TGTGCCAGCAGTTTAGGACTTGGCGAGCAGTACTTC.

This clonotype was seen a handful of times. The chain carries TRBV30 and TRBJ1-2; D perhaps matches TRBD1 (5 bases). The germline V and J ends were trimmed by 2 bases and 5 bases, with 12 bases remaining between them. The CDR3 is 13 residues long. Per the germline V gene, CDR1 is GTSNPN and CDR2 is SVGIG (reference sequence). CDR3 residues: CAWSRDRPYGYTF. The CDR3 coding sequence is TGTGCCTGGAGTCGAGACAGACCTTATGGCTACACCTTC.

This clonotype was observed a few times. The chain recombines TRBV19 with TRBJ1-5, with D possibly TRBD1 on 6 matching bases. V was shortened by 4 bases and J by 4 bases, with 14 bases between the two germline ends. The V gene's germline CDR1 is LNHDA and CDR2 SQIVND (reference sequence). The CDR3 has 15 amino acids. The CDR3 DNA reads TGTGCCAGTAGTACCGAGGGGGAGAGGAATCAGCCCCAGCATTTT. This codes for CASSTEGERNQPQHF.

This clonotype was counted between two and nine times. The rearrangement uses TRBV18 and TRBJ1-1; the D is unclear. The CDR3 extends over 13 amino acids. V lost 4 bases to trimming and J lost 11 bases, with 17 bases between them. The germline V gene has CDR1 KGHSH and CDR2 LQKENI. CDR3 coding DNA: TGTGCCAGCTCACGGCCCGGCACGAAAGAGGCTTTCTTT. It encodes CASSRPGTKEAFF.

This rearrangement joins TRBV7-9 to TRBJ2-5; 7 bases map to TRBD2. The ends lost 4 bases at V and 1 base at J; junction bases unmatched: 6. Germline loops: CDR1 SEHNR, CDR2 FQNEAQ (reference sequence). This CDR3 comprises 15 residues. The CDR3 spells CASSSRDYLQETQYF. The CDR3 DNA sequence: TGTGCCAGCAGCTCCCGGGACTACCTCCAAGAGACCCAGTACTTC.

The chain employs TRBV19 and TRBJ1-5; D remains unclear. The CDR3 runs 15 residues. The germline V gene encodes CDR1 LNHDA and CDR2 SQIVND (reference sequence). The V end lost 7 bases, the J end lost 2 bases, and 15 bases lay between the germline ends. Here the CDR3 DNA reads TGTGCCAGTAATTTTTCCCCCGGGGGCAATCAGCCCCAGCATTTT. It translates to CASNFSPGGNQPQHF.

CDR3 region: CASSTGTSGEAGELFF. The CDR3 DNA reads as TGTGCCAGCAGCACCGGGACTAGCGGGGAGGCCGGGGAGCTGTTTTTT. The chain employs TRBV6-5 and TRBJ2-2, with 13 bases identical to TRBD2. Germline V gene sequence: CDR1 MNHEY, CDR2 SVGAGI. The V segment lost 6 bases and the J segment 6 bases; nucleotides outside the gene matches: 7. This CDR3 comprises 16 residues.

This clonotype came up a few times. The rearrangement joins TRBV6-5 to TRBJ1-6, with D uncertain. This CDR3 is 15 amino acids long. The germline V gene encodes CDR1 MNHEY and CDR2 SVGAGI. Deletions cut 6 bases from V and 1 base from J, with 10 bases between. CDR3 region: CASRPTYSYNSPLHF. The DNA of the CDR3 is TGTGCCAGCAGACCAACGTATTCCTATAATTCACCCCTCCACTTT.

In its sample, this clonotype was seen a few times. V gene TRBV12-3 or TRBV12-4 combines with J gene TRBJ2-7; no reliable D call. The CDR3 is made up of 11 amino acids. The V end was cut by 9 bases, the J end by 5 bases, with 11 bases between. CDR3 sequence (DNA): TGTGCCAGTAGAAGGGAACACGAGCAGTACTTC. Amino acids: CASRREHEQYF.

This chain joins TRBV20-1 and TRBJ2-3; D remains ambiguous. Trimming took off 6 bases at V and 4 bases at J, with 11 bases between the two ends. CDR1 DFQATT and CDR2 SNEGSKA come from the germline V gene (reference sequence). There are 12 residues in the CDR3. DNA for the CDR3: TGCAGTGCCCCCAGATGGGCAGATACGCAGTATTTT. As protein: CSAPRWADTQYF.

The V call is TRBV6-5, the J call TRBJ1-1; D is unclear. CDR1 and CDR2 (germline): MNHEY, SVGAGI. V gave up 2 bases and J gave up 0 bases, with 7 bases separating them. The CDR3 runs 14 residues. The CDR3 reads CASSYPNLNTEAFF. Written as DNA, the CDR3 is TGTGCCAGCAGTTACCCTAACCTGAACACTGAAGCTTTCTTT.